This TCR beta chain was profiled in a study of patients and donors after allogeneic stem cell transplantation. Many counts were recorded for this clonotype. The ends were cut back, 0 bases at V and 8 bases at J, with 15 bases in the middle. CDR3 length equals 15 residues. Germline lookup yields CDR1 SGHRS and CDR2 YFSETQ. Using its own MiXCR run on the RT-PCR reads, TCRdb lists one record per CDR3 protein. The data contain 200,000 to 250,000 distinct CDR3 sequences, 12% to 15% of them singletons. The J gene is TRBJ2-1, the V gene TRBV5-1; D perhaps matches TRBD2 (7 bases). The origin of this receptor is a human donor who was either an allogeneic HSCT recipient or a stem cell or donor lymphocyte infusion donor (not recorded which). It is not recorded whose cells these are; they may come from a transplant donor. What was sequenced was blood, either unsorted or a sorted T cell fraction (not recorded which). CDR3 sequence (DNA): TGCGCCAGCAGCTTGGTCCGGGGGGCGATATATGAGCAGTTCTTC. As protein: CASSLVRGAIYEQFF.